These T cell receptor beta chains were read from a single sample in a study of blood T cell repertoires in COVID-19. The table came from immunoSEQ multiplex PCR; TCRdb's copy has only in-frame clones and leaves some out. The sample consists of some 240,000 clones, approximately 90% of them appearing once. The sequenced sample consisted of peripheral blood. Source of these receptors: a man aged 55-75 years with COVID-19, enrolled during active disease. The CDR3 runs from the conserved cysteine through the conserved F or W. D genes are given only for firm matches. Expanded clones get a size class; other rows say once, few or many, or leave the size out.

CDR3 protein: CATSRITNRGGGYQETQYF; CDR3 DNA: TGTGCCACCAGCAGAATAACCAACAGGGGCGGGGGGTACCAAGAGACCCAGTACTTC; D gene: -; V gene: TRBV15; J gene: TRBJ2-5; clone size: -; CDR3 length: 19
CDR3 protein: CATSREAGAYNEQFF; CDR3 DNA: TGTGCCACCAGCAGAGAGGCGGGGGCCTACAATGAGCAGTTCTTC; D gene: TRBD2; V gene: TRBV15; J gene: TRBJ2-1; clone size: -; CDR3 length: 15
CDR3 protein: CASRYTGTRSYEQYF; CDR3 DNA: TGTGCCAGCCGCTATACCGGGACTCGCTCCTACGAGCAGTACTTC; D gene: -; V gene: TRBV18; J gene: TRBJ2-7; clone size: -; CDR3 length: 15
CDR3 protein: CASSFLQGNTGELFF; CDR3 DNA: TGTGCCAGCAGCTTCTTACAGGGCAACACCGGGGAGCTGTTTTTT; D gene: -; V gene: TRBV5-4; J gene: TRBJ2-2; clone size: -; CDR3 length: 15
CDR3 protein: CASSSRVGRGDYEQYF; CDR3 DNA: TGTGCCAGCAGTTCCCGGGTTGGCAGGGGCGACTACGAGCAGTACTTC; D gene: -; V gene: TRBV27; J gene: TRBJ2-7; clone size: -; CDR3 length: 16
CDR3 protein: CASSLRESTGNQPQHF; CDR3 DNA: TGTGCCAGCAGCTTGAGGGAATCGACAGGGAATCAGCCCCAGCATTTT; D gene: TRBD1; V gene: TRBV7-8; J gene: TRBJ1-5; clone size: -; CDR3 length: 16
CDR3 protein: CASRATGPPEYGYTF; CDR3 DNA: TGTGCCAGCAGAGCTACAGGGCCTCCCGAGTATGGCTACACCTTC; D gene: -; V gene: TRBV6-5; J gene: TRBJ1-2; clone size: -; CDR3 length: 15
CDR3 protein: CASSPPGTPYF; CDR3 DNA: TGTGCCAGCAGCCCGCCCGGGACTCCGTACTTC; D gene: -; V gene: TRBV27; J gene: TRBJ2-7; clone size: -; CDR3 length: 11
CDR3 protein: CASSFSGTMGRTYGYTF; CDR3 DNA: TGTGCCAGCAGTTTCTCCGGGACAATGGGCCGTACCTATGGCTACACCTTC; D gene: -; V gene: TRBV11-2; J gene: TRBJ1-2; clone size: -; CDR3 length: 17
CDR3 protein: CASSLRRAGELFF; CDR3 DNA: TGTGCCAGCAGCTTAAGGAGGGCCGGGGAGCTGTTTTTT; D gene: -; V gene: TRBV7-2; J gene: TRBJ2-2; clone size: once; CDR3 length: 13
CDR3 protein: CASSPRQLETQYF; CDR3 DNA: TGTGCCAGCTCACCACGGCAGTTGGAGACCCAGTACTTC; D gene: -; V gene: TRBV18; J gene: TRBJ2-5; clone size: once; CDR3 length: 13
CDR3 protein: CASRRRQNNTDTQYF; CDR3 DNA: TGTGCCAGCAGACGGAGGCAGAATAACACAGATACGCAGTATTTT; D gene: -; V gene: TRBV2; J gene: TRBJ2-3; clone size: -; CDR3 length: 15
CDR3 protein: CASSLSGGYWQYF; CDR3 DNA: TGTGCCAGCAGTTTAAGTGGGGGCTACTGGCAGTACTTC; D gene: -; V gene: TRBV27; J gene: TRBJ2-7; clone size: few; CDR3 length: 13
CDR3 protein: CASSYGAGGRSYEQYF; CDR3 DNA: TGTGCCAGCAGTTACGGAGCGGGAGGCCGCTCCTACGAGCAGTACTTC; D gene: TRBD2; V gene: TRBV6-5; J gene: TRBJ2-7; clone size: -; CDR3 length: 16
CDR3 protein: CASSFSGGTPYEQYF; CDR3 DNA: TGTGCCAGCAGTTTTAGCGGGGGAACCCCCTACGAGCAGTACTTC; D gene: TRBD2; V gene: TRBV28; J gene: TRBJ2-7; clone size: -; CDR3 length: 15
CDR3 protein: CSVMVSTGGTEQFF; CDR3 DNA: TGCAGCGTTATGGTTTCGACGGGGGGCACTGAGCAGTTCTTC; D gene: -; V gene: TRBV29-1; J gene: TRBJ2-1; clone size: -; CDR3 length: 14
CDR3 protein: CASSLVQGYGYTF; CDR3 DNA: TGCGCCAGCAGCTTGGTTCAGGGGTATGGCTACACCTTC; D gene: -; V gene: TRBV5-1; J gene: TRBJ1-2; clone size: -; CDR3 length: 13
CDR3 protein: CASRAFQGTGELFF; CDR3 DNA: TGTGCCAGCAGGGCCTTCCAGGGGACCGGGGAGCTGTTTTTT; D gene: -; V gene: TRBV28; J gene: TRBJ2-2; clone size: -; CDR3 length: 14
CDR3 protein: CASSIAPGINTGELFF; CDR3 DNA: TGTGCCAGTAGTATAGCCCCAGGGATTAACACCGGGGAGCTGTTTTTT; D gene: -; V gene: TRBV19; J gene: TRBJ2-2; clone size: few; CDR3 length: 16
CDR3 protein: CASSTLNEKLFF; CDR3 DNA: TGTGCCAGTAGTACCCTTAATGAAAAACTGTTTTTT; D gene: -; V gene: TRBV19; J gene: TRBJ1-4; clone size: -; CDR3 length: 12
CDR3 protein: CASSSGLAGFNEQFF; CDR3 DNA: TGTGCCAGCAGCTCGGGACTAGCGGGCTTCAATGAGCAGTTCTTC; D gene: TRBD2; V gene: TRBV5-6; J gene: TRBJ2-1; clone size: -; CDR3 length: 15
CDR3 protein: CASSLPGLAGGMSTGELFF; CDR3 DNA: TGTGCCAGCAGCTTACCCGGGCTAGCGGGGGGGATGAGCACCGGGGAGCTGTTTTTT; D gene: TRBD2; V gene: TRBV13; J gene: TRBJ2-2; clone size: -; CDR3 length: 19
CDR3 protein: CASSAGVYGRAFF; CDR3 DNA: TGTGCCAGCAGCGCAGGGGTGTATGGGCGGGCTTTCTTT; D gene: -; V gene: TRBV7-3; J gene: TRBJ1-1; clone size: -; CDR3 length: 13
CDR3 protein: CASSPDRGYTF; CDR3 DNA: TGTGCCAGCTCACCTGACAGGGGCTACACCTTC; D gene: -; V gene: TRBV18; J gene: TRBJ1-2; clone size: -; CDR3 length: 11
CDR3 protein: CATSRGRDRTGELFF; CDR3 DNA: TGTGCCACCAGCAGGGGGCGGGACAGGACCGGGGAGCTGTTTTTT; D gene: TRBD1; V gene: TRBV15; J gene: TRBJ2-2; clone size: -; CDR3 length: 15
CDR3 protein: CAWDGGRNTEAFF; CDR3 DNA: TGTGCCTGGGACGGGGGACGGAACACTGAAGCTTTCTTT; D gene: -; V gene: TRBV30; J gene: TRBJ1-1; clone size: -; CDR3 length: 13
CDR3 protein: CASGTTGGAGGEQFF; CDR3 DNA: TGTGCTAGTGGTACCACAGGGGGCGCAGGCGGCGAGCAGTTCTTC; D gene: TRBD1; V gene: TRBV12-5; J gene: TRBJ2-1; clone size: -; CDR3 length: 15
CDR3 protein: CASSLLGTGTYEQYF; CDR3 DNA: TGTGCCAGCAGTTTATTGGGGACAGGGACCTACGAGCAGTACTTC; D gene: TRBD1; V gene: TRBV28; J gene: TRBJ2-7; clone size: -; CDR3 length: 15
CDR3 protein: CASTPFAGSITRTDTQYF; CDR3 DNA: TGCGCCAGTACCCCCTTCGCGGGCTCAATAACCCGCACAGATACGCAGTATTTT; D gene: -; V gene: TRBV5-1; J gene: TRBJ2-3; clone size: -; CDR3 length: 18
CDR3 protein: CASSPSRDSYGYTF; CDR3 DNA: TGTGCCAGCAGCCCCTCCCGGGACAGCTATGGCTACACCTTC; D gene: TRBD1; V gene: TRBV11-2; J gene: TRBJ1-2; clone size: -; CDR3 length: 14
CDR3 protein: CASSVVPGIDTEAFF; CDR3 DNA: TGTGCCAGCAGCGTAGTCCCCGGGATTGACACTGAAGCTTTCTTT; D gene: -; V gene: TRBV9; J gene: TRBJ1-1; clone size: -; CDR3 length: 15
CDR3 protein: CASSGTGGKKNIQYF; CDR3 DNA: TGTGCCAGCAGTGGGACAGGGGGTAAAAAAAACATTCAGTACTTC; D gene: TRBD1; V gene: TRBV28; J gene: TRBJ2-4; clone size: -; CDR3 length: 15
CDR3 protein: CAIRDSKRLNYEQYF; CDR3 DNA: TGTGCCATCAGGGATTCCAAGCGACTGAACTACGAGCAGTACTTC; D gene: -; V gene: TRBV10-3; J gene: TRBJ2-7; clone size: -; CDR3 length: 15
CDR3 protein: CASSRTNRDLYGYTF; CDR3 DNA: TGTGCCAGCAGCCGCACAAACAGGGATCTCTATGGCTACACCTTC; D gene: -; V gene: TRBV28; J gene: TRBJ1-2; clone size: -; CDR3 length: 15
CDR3 protein: CASPPSGGRTDTQYF; CDR3 DNA: TGTGCCAGCCCTCCTAGCGGAGGCCGCACAGATACGCAGTATTTT; D gene: TRBD2; V gene: TRBV28; J gene: TRBJ2-3; clone size: -; CDR3 length: 15
CDR3 protein: CASSPKVAGTEQYF; CDR3 DNA: TGTGCCAGCAGTCCGAAGGTAGCGGGAACCGAGCAGTACTTC; D gene: TRBD2; V gene: TRBV7-9; J gene: TRBJ2-7; clone size: -; CDR3 length: 14
CDR3 protein: CAWSVTHAYGYTF; CDR3 DNA: TGTGCCTGGAGTGTAACGCACGCGTATGGCTACACCTTC; D gene: -; V gene: TRBV30; J gene: TRBJ1-2; clone size: -; CDR3 length: 13
CDR3 protein: CSGTSGIYPYEQYF; CDR3 DNA: TGCAGCGGGACTAGCGGGATTTACCCCTACGAGCAGTACTTC; D gene: TRBD2; V gene: TRBV29-1; J gene: TRBJ2-7; clone size: -; CDR3 length: 14
CDR3 protein: CASRVTSGNADTQYF; CDR3 DNA: TGTGCCAGCAGAGTAACTAGCGGGAATGCAGATACGCAGTATTTT; D gene: TRBD2; V gene: TRBV6-5; J gene: TRBJ2-3; clone size: once; CDR3 length: 15
CDR3 protein: CASSLGRYQPQHF; CDR3 DNA: TGTGCCAGCAGTTTGGGCAGATATCAGCCCCAGCATTTT; D gene: -; V gene: TRBV12-3/TRBV12-4; J gene: TRBJ1-5; clone size: -; CDR3 length: 13
CDR3 protein: CAISGTVENTEAFF; CDR3 DNA: TGTGCCATCAGTGGGACTGTTGAGAACACTGAAGCTTTCTTT; D gene: -; V gene: TRBV10-3; J gene: TRBJ1-1; clone size: -; CDR3 length: 14
CDR3 protein: CASSQAQGSGQETQYF; CDR3 DNA: TGTGCCAGCAGCCAAGCTCAAGGTTCGGGCCAAGAGACCCAGTACTTC; D gene: -; V gene: TRBV3-1/TRBV3-2; J gene: TRBJ2-5; clone size: few; CDR3 length: 16
CDR3 protein: CASAAGQGQQPQHF; CDR3 DNA: TGTGCCAGTGCAGCAGGACAGGGCCAGCAGCCCCAGCATTTT; D gene: TRBD1; V gene: TRBV19; J gene: TRBJ1-5; clone size: -; CDR3 length: 14
CDR3 protein: CASSLGTPGQYF; CDR3 DNA: TGTGCCAGCAGCCTGGGTACCCCGGGACAGTACTTC; D gene: -; V gene: TRBV7-2; J gene: TRBJ2-7; clone size: -; CDR3 length: 12
CDR3 protein: CASSTRQKRTEAFF; CDR3 DNA: TGTGCCAGCAGCACTCGACAGAAGAGGACTGAAGCTTTCTTT; D gene: -; V gene: TRBV3-1/TRBV3-2; J gene: TRBJ1-1; clone size: few; CDR3 length: 14